This entry lists 14 T cell receptor beta chains sequenced from one sample in a study of neurological immune-mediated disorders. Using its own MiXCR run on the 5' RACE reads, TCRdb lists one record per CDR3 protein. The sample shows over 60,000 distinct CDR3 sequences, less than 5.5% of them seen only once. Sample: PBMCs. The receptors stem from a woman aged 25-40 years with multiple sclerosis.

This clonotype was counted between two and nine times. One end of the junction fails to match germline, which may point to a read error. The chain is built from TRBV6-6 and TRBJ1-5; D call uncertain. This CDR3 is built from 11 residues. Germline V gene sequence: CDR1 MNHNY, CDR2 SVGAGI (reference sequence). The CDR3 DNA reads as TGTGCCAGCAGCTCTAGTAAGCCCCAGAATTTT. The encoded protein is CASSSSKPQNF.

This clonotype was detected a few times. A junction boundary mismatches the germline segment, possibly from a read error. As DNA, the CDR3 is TGCAGTGCTGTCGGGGGAAGGGATAATTCACCCCTCAACTTT. The encoded protein is CSAVGGRDNSPLNF. The rearrangement links TRBV20-1 to TRBJ1-6; D might be TRBD1 (5 bases). The length of the CDR3 is 14 residues. Germline loops: CDR1 DFQATT, CDR2 SNEGSKA (reference sequence).

At least ten counts were recorded for this clonotype. The CDR3 reads CASSPTGQPIDTQYF. DNA for the CDR3: TGTGCCAGCAGTCCCACGGGACAGCCTATTGATACGCAGTATTTT. The chain employs TRBV12-3 or TRBV12-4 and TRBJ2-3; 7 bases are a match to TRBD1. The CDR3 is 15 residues long. The ends lost 5 bases at V and 6 bases at J; junction bases unmatched: 11.

The chain links TRBV7-2 to TRBJ2-3; 9 bases align to TRBD1. The germline gives CDR1 SGHTA, CDR2 FQGNSA. CDR3 length equals 16 residues. J lost 0 bases, V lost 6 bases, and 7 bases had no gene match. In DNA form, the CDR3 reads TGTGCCAGCAGGAGAGGACAGGGGATGAGCACAGATACGCAGTATTTT. This gives the protein CASRRGQGMSTDTQYF.

This clonotype was seen many times. V is TRBV28 and J is TRBJ2-1; D ambiguous. V was trimmed by 1 base and J by 1 base, leaving 20 bases between them. CDR1 and CDR2 (germline): MDHEN, SYDVKM. The CDR3 has 19 residues. The CDR3 nucleotides are TGTGCCAGCAGTTTATCCCGACCCGGTAGGATAGGGTCCTACAATGAGCAGTTCTTC. Protein sequence: CASSLSRPGRIGSYNEQFF.

This clonotype was detected ten times or more. The genes are TRBV10-3 and TRBJ2-3; D call uncertain. The V gene lost 4 bases and the J gene lost 2 bases, with 13 bases spanning the gap. The CDR3 consists of 15 residues. CDR1 ENHRY and CDR2 SYGVKD come from the germline V gene. The CDR3 nucleotides are TGTGCCATCAGTGGCACCGGCGCCTACACAGATACGCAGTATTTT. Translation gives CAISGTGAYTDTQYF.

This clonotype was picked up many times. The V call is TRBV5-1, the J call TRBJ2-1, with 9 bases aligning to TRBD2. Per the germline V gene, CDR1 is SGHRS and CDR2 is YFSETQ. Trimming at V came to 0 bases and at J to 1 base, leaving 8 bases not matched to a gene. CDR3 length: 18 residues. The CDR3, as DNA: TGCGCCAGCAGCTTGGTGTTACCGGGACTAGCATCCTACAATGAGCAGTTCTTC. Its protein product is CASSLVLPGLASYNEQFF.

This clonotype was found many times. The V call is TRBV10-3, the J call TRBJ1-3; 7 nucleotides agree with TRBD1. The CDR3 spans 17 residues. Germline lookup yields CDR1 ENHRY and CDR2 SYGVKD. Unmatched junction bases numbered 11, after V lost 6 bases and J lost 0 bases. As DNA, the CDR3 is TGTGCCATCAGAAGCGTGAGAGGGACAGCCTCTGGAAACACCATATATTTT. Translating it yields CAIRSVRGTASGNTIYF.

This clonotype has at least ten counts. The chain has TRBV2 and TRBJ1-5; maybe TRBD1 (5 bases). The V gene lost 8 bases and the J gene lost 9 bases, with 14 bases spanning the gap. This CDR3 region has 12 residues. Germline V gene sequence: CDR1 SNHLY, CDR2 FYNNEI. The CDR3 protein is CASGQGGLPQHF. The DNA for the CDR3 is TGTGCCAGCGGCCAGGGAGGCTTGCCCCAGCATTTT.

This clonotype was counted ten times or more. CDR3 residues: CASRPGGGNYGYTF. CDR3 sequence (DNA): TGTGCCAGCAGACCAGGGGGCGGGAACTATGGCTACACCTTC. J is TRBJ1-2 and V is TRBV3-1; 8 bases align to TRBD1. Per germline, CDR1 LGHDT and CDR2 YNNKEL (reference sequence). The CDR3 length is 14 residues. The ends lost 6 bases at V and 2 bases at J; junction bases unmatched: 5.

This clonotype was recorded many times. V is TRBV12-3 or TRBV12-4 and J is TRBJ1-5; 10 bases fit TRBD1. The CDR3 contains 15 residues. Trimming at V came to 4 bases and at J to 6 bases, leaving 6 bases not matched to a gene. The CDR3 sequence: CASSSRTGGSQPQHF. The CDR3 nucleotides are TGTGCCAGCAGTTCACGGACAGGGGGATCTCAGCCCCAGCATTTT.

The table lists this clonotype with many counts. The genes are TRBV5-5 and TRBJ1-2; D is unclear. Trimming took 2 bases from V and 3 from J, leaving 5 bases between them. CDR1 and CDR2 from the germline V gene are SGHKS and YYEKEE (reference sequence). The CDR3 is made up of 12 amino acids. CDR3 coding DNA: TGTGCCAGCAGCTTAATCGACTATGGCTACACCTTC. Its translation is CASSLIDYGYTF.

On this clonotype: A read error is possible here, since a much larger clone lies one base away. This chain joins TRBV5-1 and TRBJ2-6; D is perhaps TRBD1 (5 bases). The CDR3 runs to 15 residues. The germline CDR1 and CDR2 sequences are SGHRS and YFSETQ. CDR3 sequence: CASSLLTSGAKVLTF. Written as DNA, the CDR3 is TGCGCCAGCAGCTTGTTGACCTCTGGGGCCAAAGTCCTGACTTTC.

As to this clonotype: One base away lies a much larger clone, so this may be a sequencing read error. V gene TRBV10-2 combines with J gene TRBJ2-3; D call uncertain. The CDR3 has 10 residues. Trimming left V 9 bases short and J 10 bases short, with 11 bases between. Per the germline V gene, CDR1 is WSHSY and CDR2 is SAAADI. The CDR3 region has the DNA TGCGCCAGAACTCCAAAGGCGCAGTATTTT. This gives the protein CARTPKAQYF.